These T cell receptor beta chains were read from a single sample in a study of shared clonotypes between healthy human individuals. Data came from immunoSEQ multiplex PCR; TCRdb stores just in-frame clones and leaves some out. The sample includes 1.5 million to 2.5 million clones, about 95% seen only once; the top ten take 0.9% to 1.5%. Sequenced: naive CD8+ T cells sorted from blood. Receptors were obtained from a man younger than 35 in good health. The CDR3 runs from the conserved cysteine through the conserved F or W. Each record gives: CDR3 DNA, CDR3 protein, V gene, clone size, J gene, D gene. The D gene is left open where the match is weak. Clone size, where shown, is once, few, many, or a class for clones that have expanded.

CDR3 DNA: TGTGCCAGCTCTCCGGACAGGGTGGAAAACATTCAGTACTTC
CDR3 protein: CASSPDRVENIQYF
V gene: TRBV7-6
clone size: .
J gene: TRBJ2-4
D gene: TRBD1

CDR3 DNA: TGTGCCAGCAGTTACGATGGACGGGGCTACGAGCAGTACTTC
CDR3 protein: CASSYDGRGYEQYF
V gene: TRBV28
clone size: .
J gene: TRBJ2-7
D gene: .

CDR3 DNA: TGCAGCGTCTTGGGGACAGGGAAGAGCACTGAAGCTTTCTTT
CDR3 protein: CSVLGTGKSTEAFF
V gene: TRBV29-1
clone size: .
J gene: TRBJ1-1
D gene: TRBD1

CDR3 DNA: TGCGCCAGCAGCCAAGGTCCGCATCATAGCCTGACAAACACCGGGGAGCTGTTTTTT
CDR3 protein: CASSQGPHHSLTNTGELFF
V gene: TRBV4-3
clone size: .
J gene: TRBJ2-2
D gene: .

CDR3 DNA: TGTGCCAGCAGGGGTATGGGGACTGCGAACACTGAAGCTTTCTTT
CDR3 protein: CASRGMGTANTEAFF
V gene: TRBV28
clone size: .
J gene: TRBJ1-1
D gene: .

CDR3 DNA: TGTGCCAGCAGTTTAAGGGGGGAGAGAGATACGCAGTATTTT
CDR3 protein: CASSLRGERDTQYF
V gene: TRBV28
clone size: .
J gene: TRBJ2-3
D gene: .

CDR3 DNA: TGTGCCAGCAGCCAAGACAACAGGCGAGGGGAGACCCAGTACTTC
CDR3 protein: CASSQDNRRGETQYF
V gene: TRBV14
clone size: .
J gene: TRBJ2-5
D gene: .

CDR3 DNA: TGCGCCAGCAGCCACGGACTAGCGGGAGGGCCATCAATATCAGATACGCAGTATTTT
CDR3 protein: CASSHGLAGGPSISDTQYF
V gene: TRBV4-3
clone size: .
J gene: TRBJ2-3
D gene: TRBD2

CDR3 DNA: TGTGCCAGCAGTAGGGGACAGGGGTTTGGCGAGCAGTACTTC
CDR3 protein: CASSRGQGFGEQYF
V gene: TRBV27
clone size: .
J gene: TRBJ2-7
D gene: TRBD1

CDR3 DNA: TGTGCCATCAGTCCCGGGACTGAAGCTTTCTTT
CDR3 protein: CAISPGTEAFF
V gene: TRBV10-3
clone size: .
J gene: TRBJ1-1
D gene: .

CDR3 DNA: TGTGCCAGTAGTATAACGGGGGGGAACACTGAAGCTTTCTTT
CDR3 protein: CASSITGGNTEAFF
V gene: TRBV19
clone size: .
J gene: TRBJ1-1
D gene: .

CDR3 DNA: TGTGCCAGCAGCCCAAGCGGCGCTCTCCCCTACAATGAGCAGTTCTTC
CDR3 protein: CASSPSGALPYNEQFF
V gene: TRBV11-2
clone size: few
J gene: TRBJ2-1
D gene: .

CDR3 DNA: TGTGCCAGCAGCGCCGGGACAGGGTACTACGAGCAGTACTTC
CDR3 protein: CASSAGTGYYEQYF
V gene: TRBV5-8
clone size: .
J gene: TRBJ2-7
D gene: TRBD1

CDR3 DNA: TGTGCCAGCAGCCCAGACAATGTTAACAACGAGCAGTACTTC
CDR3 protein: CASSPDNVNNEQYF
V gene: TRBV7-2
clone size: .
J gene: TRBJ2-7
D gene: .

CDR3 DNA: TGTGCCAGCAGTGAATTCGGGACAGGGGCTTCACCCCTCCACTTT
CDR3 protein: CASSEFGTGASPLHF
V gene: TRBV6-1
clone size: .
J gene: TRBJ1-6
D gene: TRBD1

CDR3 DNA: TGTGCCAGCAGCGTCGGGACAGGGGGCCTTGAAGCTTTCTTT
CDR3 protein: CASSVGTGGLEAFF
V gene: TRBV9
clone size: .
J gene: TRBJ1-1
D gene: TRBD1

CDR3 DNA: TGTGCCAGCAGTCCGCCAGACAGGGGGCCAGGGTATTTT
CDR3 protein: CASSPPDRGPGYF
V gene: TRBV28
clone size: .
J gene: TRBJ1-3
D gene: TRBD1

CDR3 DNA: TGCGCCAGCAGCTGGTGGGGCGACGAGCAGTACTTC
CDR3 protein: CASSWWGDEQYF
V gene: TRBV5-1
clone size: .
J gene: TRBJ2-7
D gene: .

CDR3 DNA: TGTGCCAGCAGCTGGGACAGGGGGGCTTCCTACGAGCAGTACTTC
CDR3 protein: CASSWDRGASYEQYF
V gene: TRBV7-9
clone size: .
J gene: TRBJ2-7
D gene: TRBD1

CDR3 DNA: TGTGCCAGCACCCCCGGAGGGGCTGGGGGCCCGTCTTTCCCTGAAGCTTTCTTT
CDR3 protein: CASTPGGAGGPSFPEAFF
V gene: TRBV7-9
clone size: .
J gene: TRBJ1-1
D gene: .

CDR3 DNA: TGTGCCTGGAGTGTAGCGCAGGGAACCTACGAGCAGTACTTC
CDR3 protein: CAWSVAQGTYEQYF
V gene: TRBV30
clone size: .
J gene: TRBJ2-7
D gene: .

CDR3 DNA: TGTGCCAGCAGCCCCGGGACGGACTACTATGGCTACACCTTC
CDR3 protein: CASSPGTDYYGYTF
V gene: TRBV27
clone size: few
J gene: TRBJ1-2
D gene: .

CDR3 DNA: TGTGCCAGCAGTTTAATTTCGTTGGGTGTGAGAGGAGAAAACACTGAAGCTTTCTTT
CDR3 protein: CASSLISLGVRGENTEAFF
V gene: TRBV28
clone size: once
J gene: TRBJ1-1
D gene: .

CDR3 DNA: TGTGCTAGCAGCTTTGACAGGGGCGGCTACGAGCAGTACTTC
CDR3 protein: CASSFDRGGYEQYF
V gene: TRBV7-7
clone size: .
J gene: TRBJ2-7
D gene: TRBD1

CDR3 DNA: TGTGCCAGCAGCTTGGGAACAGGGTTCCCGGATCAGCCCCAGCATTTT
CDR3 protein: CASSLGTGFPDQPQHF
V gene: TRBV7-2
clone size: .
J gene: TRBJ1-5
D gene: .

CDR3 DNA: TGCGCCAGCAGGCCCCACGGGACAGGTACTATAAATGAGCAGTTCTTC
CDR3 protein: CASRPHGTGTINEQFF
V gene: TRBV5-1
clone size: .
J gene: TRBJ2-1
D gene: TRBD1

CDR3 DNA: TGCGCCAGCAGCCAAGGACTAACCACCTACGAGCAGTACTTC
CDR3 protein: CASSQGLTTYEQYF
V gene: TRBV4-3
clone size: .
J gene: TRBJ2-7
D gene: .

CDR3 DNA: TGTGCCAGCAGTGAAGGGTGGCTCACTGGCTACACCTTC
CDR3 protein: CASSEGWLTGYTF
V gene: TRBV6-5
clone size: .
J gene: TRBJ1-2
D gene: .

CDR3 DNA: TGTGCCAGCAGTTTATGGTCCACAGATACGCAGTATTTT
CDR3 protein: CASSLWSTDTQYF
V gene: TRBV27
clone size: .
J gene: TRBJ2-3
D gene: .

CDR3 DNA: TGTGCCAGCAGCTTAGTAAGGGACTTATTCTACGAGCAGTACTTC
CDR3 protein: CASSLVRDLFYEQYF
V gene: TRBV7-2
clone size: .
J gene: TRBJ2-7
D gene: .

CDR3 DNA: TGCGCCAGCAGCCAAGGGCGGGGGATGGGCACTGAAGCTTTCTTT
CDR3 protein: CASSQGRGMGTEAFF
V gene: TRBV4-1
clone size: .
J gene: TRBJ1-1
D gene: .

CDR3 DNA: TGTGCCAGCAGTGGCCGACTAGCGGGCACTACAGATACGCAGTATTTT
CDR3 protein: CASSGRLAGTTDTQYF
V gene: TRBV2
clone size: .
J gene: TRBJ2-3
D gene: TRBD2

CDR3 DNA: TGTGCCAGCAGTTTCGTGGGCTTGGATGAAAAACTGTTTTTT
CDR3 protein: CASSFVGLDEKLFF
V gene: TRBV27
clone size: .
J gene: TRBJ1-4
D gene: .

CDR3 DNA: TGTGCCAGCAGCCCGCGGACGAGGAGCTCCTACAATGAGCAGTTCTTC
CDR3 protein: CASSPRTRSSYNEQFF
V gene: TRBV7-9
clone size: .
J gene: TRBJ2-1
D gene: .

CDR3 DNA: TGTGCCAGCAGTTTCCGTCAGTCCAATCAGCCCCAGCATTTT
CDR3 protein: CASSFRQSNQPQHF
V gene: TRBV27
clone size: .
J gene: TRBJ1-5
D gene: .

CDR3 DNA: TGCGCCAGCAGCCAAGAGAGGAGCTCCTACGAGCAGTACTTC
CDR3 protein: CASSQERSSYEQYF
V gene: TRBV4-1
clone size: .
J gene: TRBJ2-7
D gene: .

CDR3 DNA: TGTGCCAGCAGTCCCCCGGGACTAGCGAATGAGCAGTTCTTC
CDR3 protein: CASSPPGLANEQFF
V gene: TRBV6-5
clone size: .
J gene: TRBJ2-1
D gene: TRBD2

CDR3 DNA: TGCGCCAGCAGTCAAACAGGGGAGGGCACTGAAGCTTTCTTT
CDR3 protein: CASSQTGEGTEAFF
V gene: TRBV10-1
clone size: .
J gene: TRBJ1-1
D gene: TRBD1

CDR3 DNA: TGTGCCAGCAGTTTAATTGAGGAGGGATGGGAAACCGGGGAGCTGTTTTTT
CDR3 protein: CASSLIEEGWETGELFF
V gene: TRBV27
clone size: once
J gene: TRBJ2-2
D gene: .

CDR3 DNA: TGTGCCAGTAGTATAGACGACAGGGGGCCTGGGGCCAACGTCCTGACTTTC
CDR3 protein: CASSIDDRGPGANVLTF
V gene: TRBV19
clone size: .
J gene: TRBJ2-6
D gene: TRBD1

CDR3 DNA: TGTGCCTGTGGTACGCGCACAGATACGCAGTATTTT
CDR3 protein: CACGTRTDTQYF
V gene: TRBV30
clone size: .
J gene: TRBJ2-3
D gene: .

CDR3 DNA: TGCGCCAGCAGCCAAGACGAGGAGGGAGGGGCAAGCGAGCAGTACTTC
CDR3 protein: CASSQDEEGGASEQYF
V gene: TRBV4-3
clone size: .
J gene: TRBJ2-7
D gene: TRBD2

CDR3 DNA: TGTGCCAGCAGCGGAGGGACTAGCTACACAGATACGCAGTATTTT
CDR3 protein: CASSGGTSYTDTQYF
V gene: TRBV9
clone size: .
J gene: TRBJ2-3
D gene: TRBD2

CDR3 DNA: TGTGCCAGCAGCTTAGTTGGGGATACCGGGGAGCTGTTTTTT
CDR3 protein: CASSLVGDTGELFF
V gene: TRBV7-9
clone size: .
J gene: TRBJ2-2
D gene: .

CDR3 DNA: TGTGCCAGCAGCTCCGGCGGGGGGTTCAACACCGGGGAGCTGTTTTTT
CDR3 protein: CASSSGGGFNTGELFF
V gene: TRBV9
clone size: .
J gene: TRBJ2-2
D gene: TRBD2

CDR3 DNA: TGTGCCAGCAGCTTAGGAAGGTCCTACGAGCAGTACTTC
CDR3 protein: CASSLGRSYEQYF
V gene: TRBV7-6
clone size: .
J gene: TRBJ2-7
D gene: .

CDR3 DNA: TGCGCCAGCAGCCAAGTTCAGGGACTAGCGGGAGAGATGCAAGAGACCCAGTACTTC
CDR3 protein: CASSQVQGLAGEMQETQYF
V gene: TRBV4-3
clone size: .
J gene: TRBJ2-5
D gene: TRBD2

CDR3 DNA: TGTGCCAGCTCATTGCCCGGGACCGATTCCGACATTCAGTACTTC
CDR3 protein: CASSLPGTDSDIQYF
V gene: TRBV18
clone size: .
J gene: TRBJ2-4
D gene: .

CDR3 DNA: TGTGCCAGCAGCTTGTACAATGAGCAGTTCTTC
CDR3 protein: CASSLYNEQFF
V gene: TRBV5-6
clone size: .
J gene: TRBJ2-1
D gene: .

CDR3 DNA: TGTGCCATCAGTGAGGGGGCCGGGGAGCTGTTTTTT
CDR3 protein: CAISEGAGELFF
V gene: TRBV10-3
clone size: .
J gene: TRBJ2-2
D gene: .

CDR3 DNA: TGTGCCAGCAGTCACGAAGAGACCCAGTACTTC
CDR3 protein: CASSHEETQYF
V gene: TRBV6-6
clone size: once
J gene: TRBJ2-5
D gene: .

CDR3 DNA: TGCAGCGTTGATTGGCAGGGGGCCCACGAGCAGTACTTC
CDR3 protein: CSVDWQGAHEQYF
V gene: TRBV29-1
clone size: .
J gene: TRBJ2-7
D gene: TRBD1

CDR3 DNA: TGTGCCAGCAGTCAACCCGGGACAGGGGCCGAAGAGCAGTACTTC
CDR3 protein: CASSQPGTGAEEQYF
V gene: TRBV28
clone size: .
J gene: TRBJ2-7
D gene: TRBD1

CDR3 DNA: TGTGCCAGCAGAGCCGGGACTAGCGGGAGGGTATACGAGCAGTACTTC
CDR3 protein: CASRAGTSGRVYEQYF
V gene: TRBV27
clone size: once
J gene: TRBJ2-7
D gene: TRBD2